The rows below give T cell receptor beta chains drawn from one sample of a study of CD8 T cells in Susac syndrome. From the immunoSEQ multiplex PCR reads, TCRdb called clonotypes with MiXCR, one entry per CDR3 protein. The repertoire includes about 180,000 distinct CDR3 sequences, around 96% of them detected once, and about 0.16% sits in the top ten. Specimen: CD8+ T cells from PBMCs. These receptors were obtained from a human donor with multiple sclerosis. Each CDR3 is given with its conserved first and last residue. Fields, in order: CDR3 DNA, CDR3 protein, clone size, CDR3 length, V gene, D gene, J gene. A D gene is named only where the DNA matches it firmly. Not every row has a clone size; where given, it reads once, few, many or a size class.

TGCAGCGTTCTTAGCGGTACAACCTACGAGCAGTACTTC	CSVLSGTTYEQYF	.	13	TRBV29-1	.	TRBJ2-7
TGTGCCAGCAGCGACATCAACTACGAGCAGTACTTC	CASSDINYEQYF	.	12	TRBV7-9	.	TRBJ2-7
TGTGCCAGCAGCGAGGGGGCGGATAGCAATCAGCCCCAGCATTTT	CASSEGADSNQPQHF	.	15	TRBV9	TRBD1	TRBJ1-5
TGTGCCAGCTCCGAGGGTACGCAGTATTTT	CASSEGTQYF	.	10	TRBV2	.	TRBJ2-3
TGTGCCAGCAGTGAGATACCAAGCGGAGCAGATACGCAGTATTTT	CASSEIPSGADTQYF	.	15	TRBV6-1	.	TRBJ2-3
TGTGCCAGCAGCCAAGAACAGGGACTAGTTCTTTACGAGCAGTACTTC	CASSQEQGLVLYEQYF	.	16	TRBV4-2	TRBD2	TRBJ2-7
TGTGCCAGCAGCTTAGGCAGGGACCTGTACAATGAGCAGTTCTTC	CASSLGRDLYNEQFF	.	15	TRBV7-2	.	TRBJ2-1
TGTGCCAGCATCATAACAGGGACTAGCGGGGAGCTGTTTTTT	CASIITGTSGELFF	.	14	TRBV7-9	TRBD2	TRBJ2-2
TGTGCCAGTAGACCCGGGACACTTGGCGGTGGCTACACCTTC	CASRPGTLGGGYTF	.	14	TRBV7-9	.	TRBJ1-2
TGTGCCAGCACCTCAGAGGGGGCTAGCTATGGCTACACCTTC	CASTSEGASYGYTF	.	14	TRBV6-5	TRBD1	TRBJ1-2
TGCAGTGCTAGTTATGAGCTAAGGGAGGAAAAACTGTTTTTT	CSASYELREEKLFF	.	14	TRBV20-1	.	TRBJ1-4
TGCAGTGCAAGGGACGGTGGGGCCGAGCAGTACTTC	CSARDGGAEQYF	.	12	TRBV20-1	.	TRBJ2-7
TGTGCCAGCAGCCAATCCCCTGGGAATGAGCAGTTCTTC	CASSQSPGNEQFF	.	13	TRBV3-1	.	TRBJ2-1
TGCAGCGTTGTTGCAGCGGTGAACACTGAAGCTTTCTTT	CSVVAAVNTEAFF	few	13	TRBV29-1	.	TRBJ1-1
TGTGCCAGCAGCCAAGTTGCCGACCCGGGTCCCTACAATGAGCAGTTCTTC	CASSQVADPGPYNEQFF	.	17	TRBV3-1	.	TRBJ2-1
TGTGCCTGGAGTGTACTGGCTGGGAACACTGAAGCTTTCTTT	CAWSVLAGNTEAFF	.	14	TRBV30	.	TRBJ1-1
TGCAGCGTTGAAGGCCAGGAGGGCCTATCCTACAATGAGCAGTTCTTC	CSVEGQEGLSYNEQFF	.	16	TRBV29-1	.	TRBJ2-1
TGCAGCGTTGTAACAGGGGACCTCACAGATACGCAGTATTTT	CSVVTGDLTDTQYF	.	14	TRBV29-1	TRBD1	TRBJ2-3
TGTGCCAGCAGTTACTGGTGGGTATCCTACGAGCAGTACTTC	CASSYWWVSYEQYF	.	14	TRBV6-6	.	TRBJ2-7
TGTGCCAGCAGCGGAGCGGGGGGGCCGTATGAGCAGTTCTTC	CASSGAGGPYEQFF	once	14	TRBV12-3/TRBV12-4	TRBD2	TRBJ2-1
TGTGCCAGCAACCGGGACAGCTCCTACGAGCAGTACTTC	CASNRDSSYEQYF	.	13	TRBV7-9	TRBD1	TRBJ2-7
TGTGCCAGCAGGTCCTCAGGGGATCCCGAGCAGTACTTC	CASRSSGDPEQYF	.	13	TRBV5-4	.	TRBJ2-7
TGTGCCAGCAGCACCGACAGGACACAGACCCAGTACTTC	CASSTDRTQTQYF	.	13	TRBV7-8	.	TRBJ2-5
TGTGCCACCAGCAGAGATAGGCCAGCTGGAAACACCATATATTTT	CATSRDRPAGNTIYF	.	15	TRBV15	.	TRBJ1-3
TGTGCCAGCAGCCAATATCGACTAGCGGGTTCACTTAACACCGGGGAGCTGTTTTTT	CASSQYRLAGSLNTGELFF	.	19	TRBV14	TRBD2	TRBJ2-2
TGTGCCAGCAGCGACCGGGACAGTTACTACAATGAGCAGTTCTTC	CASSDRDSYYNEQFF	.	15	TRBV7-2	TRBD1	TRBJ2-1